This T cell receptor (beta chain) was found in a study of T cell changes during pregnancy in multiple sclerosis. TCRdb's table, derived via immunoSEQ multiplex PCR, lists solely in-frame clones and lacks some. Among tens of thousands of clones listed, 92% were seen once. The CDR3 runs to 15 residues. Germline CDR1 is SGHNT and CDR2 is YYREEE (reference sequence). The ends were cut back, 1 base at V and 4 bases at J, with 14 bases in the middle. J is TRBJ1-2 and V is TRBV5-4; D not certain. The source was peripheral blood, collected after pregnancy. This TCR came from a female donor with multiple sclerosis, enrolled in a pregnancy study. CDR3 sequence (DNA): TGTGCCAGCAGCTTGCTGCAGGTCGAGGGCTATGGCTACACCTTC. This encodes CASSLLQVEGYGYTF. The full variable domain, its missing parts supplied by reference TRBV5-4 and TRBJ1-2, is ETGVTQSPTHLIKTRGQQVTLRCSSQSGHNTVSWYQQALGQGPQFIFQYYREEENGRGNFPPRFSGLQFPNYSSELNVNALELDDSALYLCASSLLQVEGYGYTFGSGTRLTVV.